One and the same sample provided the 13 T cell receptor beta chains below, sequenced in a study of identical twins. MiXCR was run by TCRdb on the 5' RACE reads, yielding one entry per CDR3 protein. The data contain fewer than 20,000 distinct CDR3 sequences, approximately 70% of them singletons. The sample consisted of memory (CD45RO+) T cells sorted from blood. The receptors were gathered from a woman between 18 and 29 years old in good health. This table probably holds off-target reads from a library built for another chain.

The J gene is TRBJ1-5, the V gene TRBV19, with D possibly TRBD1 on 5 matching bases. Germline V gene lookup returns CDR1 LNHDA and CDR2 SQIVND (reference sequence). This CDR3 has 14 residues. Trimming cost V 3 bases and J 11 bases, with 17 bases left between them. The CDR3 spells CASSITGPRGSQHF. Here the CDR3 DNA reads TGTGCCAGTAGTATTACAGGACCTCGAGGGTCCCAGCATTTT. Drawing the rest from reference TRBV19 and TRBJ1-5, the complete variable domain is DGGITQSPKYLFRKEGQNVTLSCEQNLNHDAMYWYRQDPGQGLRLIYYSQIVNDFQKGDIAEGYSVSREKKESFPLTVTSAQKNPTAFYLCASSITGPRGSQHFGDGTRLSIL.

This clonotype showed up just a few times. CDR3 nucleotides: TGTGCCAGTACCCGCAAAAGGCCTAGCGGGAGCAATGAGCAGTTCTTC. Protein: CASTRKRPSGSNEQFF. The chain recombines TRBV19 with TRBJ2-1, with 10 positions matching TRBD2. With V trimmed by 7 bases and J by 6 bases, 12 bases remained unmatched. This CDR3 contains 16 residues. CDR1 and CDR2 from the germline V gene are LNHDA and SQIVND (reference sequence).

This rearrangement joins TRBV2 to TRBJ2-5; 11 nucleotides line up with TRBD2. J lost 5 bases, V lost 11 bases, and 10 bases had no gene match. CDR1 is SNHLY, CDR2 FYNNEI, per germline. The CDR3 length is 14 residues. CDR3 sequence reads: CARSRVAGGETQYF. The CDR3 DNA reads TGTGCCCGTTCCCGAGTAGCGGGAGGGGAGACCCAGTACTTC.

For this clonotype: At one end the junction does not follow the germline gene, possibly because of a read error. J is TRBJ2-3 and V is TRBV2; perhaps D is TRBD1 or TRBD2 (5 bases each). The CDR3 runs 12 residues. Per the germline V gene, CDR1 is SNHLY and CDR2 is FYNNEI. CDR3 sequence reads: CASQGETDTQYF. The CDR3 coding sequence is TGCGCCTCACAAGGGGAGACAGATACGCAGTATTTT. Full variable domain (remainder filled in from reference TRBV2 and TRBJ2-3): EPEVTQTPSHQVTQMGQEVILRCVPISNHLYFYWYRQILGQKVEFLVSFYNNEISEKSEIFDDQFSVERPDGSNFTLKIRSTKLEDSAMYFCASQGETDTQYFGPGTRLTVL.

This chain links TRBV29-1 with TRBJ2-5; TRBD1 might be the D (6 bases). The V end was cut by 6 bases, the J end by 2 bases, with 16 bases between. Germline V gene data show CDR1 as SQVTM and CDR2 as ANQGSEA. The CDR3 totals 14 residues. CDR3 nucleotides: TGCAGCGTCCCCAGGGTAGGGACACAAGAGACCCAGTACTTC. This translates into CSVPRVGTQETQYF.

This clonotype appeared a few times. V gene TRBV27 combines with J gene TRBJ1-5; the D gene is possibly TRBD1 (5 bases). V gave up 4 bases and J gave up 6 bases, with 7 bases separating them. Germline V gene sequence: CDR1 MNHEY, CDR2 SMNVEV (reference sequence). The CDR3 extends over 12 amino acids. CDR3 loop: CASSSRGQPQHF. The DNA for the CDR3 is TGTGCCAGCAGTTCGAGGGGTCAGCCCCAGCATTTT.

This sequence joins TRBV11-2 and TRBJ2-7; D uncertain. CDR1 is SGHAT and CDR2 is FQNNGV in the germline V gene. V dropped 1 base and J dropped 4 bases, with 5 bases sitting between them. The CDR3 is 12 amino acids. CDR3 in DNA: TGTGCCAGCAGCTTAGGCCGATACGAGCAGTACTTC. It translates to CASSLGRYEQYF.

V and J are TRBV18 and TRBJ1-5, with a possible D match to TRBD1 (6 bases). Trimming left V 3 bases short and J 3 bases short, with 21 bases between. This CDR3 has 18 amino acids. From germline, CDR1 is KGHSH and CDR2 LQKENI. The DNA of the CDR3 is TGTGCCAGCTCACCCTCTCCTCTCACTACAGGGCTCAATCAGCCCCAGCATTTT. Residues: CASSPSPLTTGLNQPQHF.

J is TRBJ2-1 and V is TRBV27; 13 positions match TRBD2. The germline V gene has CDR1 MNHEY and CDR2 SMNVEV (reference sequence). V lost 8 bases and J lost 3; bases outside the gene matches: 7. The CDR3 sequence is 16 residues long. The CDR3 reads CASGGTSGIGYNEQFF. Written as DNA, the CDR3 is TGTGCCAGCGGAGGGACTAGCGGGATTGGCTACAATGAGCAGTTCTTC.

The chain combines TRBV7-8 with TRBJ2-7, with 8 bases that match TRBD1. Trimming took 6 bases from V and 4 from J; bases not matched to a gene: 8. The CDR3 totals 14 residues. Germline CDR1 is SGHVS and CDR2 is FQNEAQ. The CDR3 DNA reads TGTGCCAGCAGTCGTCAGGGGGCGACTTACGAGCAGTACTTC. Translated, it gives CASSRQGATYEQYF.

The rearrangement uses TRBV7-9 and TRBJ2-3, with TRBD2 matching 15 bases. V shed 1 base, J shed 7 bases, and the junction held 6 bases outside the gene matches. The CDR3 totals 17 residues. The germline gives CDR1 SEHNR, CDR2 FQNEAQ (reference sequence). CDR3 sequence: CASSLVGLAGGPNTQYF. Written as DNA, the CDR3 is TGTGCCAGCAGCTTAGTGGGACTAGCGGGAGGACCTAATACGCAGTATTTT. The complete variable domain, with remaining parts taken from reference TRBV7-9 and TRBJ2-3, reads DTGVSQNPRHKITKRGQNVTFRCDPISEHNRLYWYRQTLGQGPEFLTYFQNEAQLEKSRLLSDRFSAERPKGSFSTLEIQRTEQGDSAMYLCASSLVGLAGGPNTQYFGPGTRLTVL.

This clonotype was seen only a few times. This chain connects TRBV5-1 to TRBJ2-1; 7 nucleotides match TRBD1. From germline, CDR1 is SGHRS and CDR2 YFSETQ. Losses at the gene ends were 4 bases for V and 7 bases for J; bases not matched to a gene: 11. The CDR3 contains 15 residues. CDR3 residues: CASSNTGTDPNEQFF. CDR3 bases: TGCGCCAGCAGCAACACCGGGACAGACCCGAATGAGCAGTTCTTC.

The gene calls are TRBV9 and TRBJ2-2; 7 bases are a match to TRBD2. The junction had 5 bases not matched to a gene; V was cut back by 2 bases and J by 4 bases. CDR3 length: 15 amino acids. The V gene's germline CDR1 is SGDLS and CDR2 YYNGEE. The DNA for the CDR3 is TGTGCCAGCAGCGTCGGCGGGGGACCCACCGGGGAGCTGTTTTTT. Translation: CASSVGGGPTGELFF.